This is a list of T cell receptor beta chains from one sample in a study of persistence of HIV-infected CD4 T cells. The repertoire was sequenced with immunoSEQ multiplex PCR; TCRdb's copy has only in-frame clones and lacks some. The sample lists about 39,000 clones, about 84% seen once, with around 5.4% in the top ten. The antigens these receptors bind are not known. This specimen was cultured CD4+ T cells from PBMCs, taken from a patient who received antiretroviral therapy. These receptors were taken from an adult with HIV. The donor label of this sample is uncertain. The CDR3 runs from the conserved cysteine through the conserved F or W. D genes are given only for firm matches. Some rows have no size entry. The others give once, few or many, or a class for an expanded clone.

CSERTSGGAVEQFF	TGCAGCGAGAGGACTAGCGGGGGGGCCGTTGAGCAGTTCTTC	TRBD2	TRBV29-1	TRBJ2-1	NA
CASSLTDRGTEAFF	TGTGCCAGCAGCTTGACGGACAGGGGCACTGAAGCTTTCTTT	TRBD1	TRBV7-3	TRBJ1-1	NA
CASSLAGTPGRNEQFF	TGTGCCAGCAGCTTAGCCGGGACCCCCGGGCGGAATGAGCAGTTCTTC	NA	TRBV7-6	TRBJ2-1	NA
CASSTDSSNEQFF	TGCGCCAGCAGCACGGACAGTAGTAATGAGCAGTTCTTC	NA	TRBV5-1	TRBJ2-1	NA
CASSLGQGAGLTGELFF	TGTGCCAGCAGCTTAGGGCAGGGGGCGGGATTAACCGGGGAGCTGTTTTTT	TRBD1	TRBV7-2	TRBJ2-2	NA
CASSMWGIGANVLTF	TGTGCCAGTAGTATGTGGGGGATTGGGGCCAACGTCCTGACTTTC	NA	TRBV19	TRBJ2-6	NA
CASSPAAGGGNTGELFF	TGTGCCAGCAGCCCCGCAGCGGGGGGCGGGAACACCGGGGAGCTGTTTTTT	TRBD2	TRBV7-2	TRBJ2-2	NA
CASSLGASSGNTIYF	TGTGCCAGCAGCTTAGGGGCGAGCTCTGGAAACACCATATATTTT	NA	TRBV7-2	TRBJ1-3	NA
CASSTGQGARAFF	TGTGCCAGCAGTACGGGCCAGGGGGCGAGAGCTTTCTTT	TRBD1	TRBV6-5	TRBJ1-1	NA
CASSLGGRIYNEQFF	TGTGCCAGCAGCTTAGGAGGCCGCATCTACAATGAGCAGTTCTTC	NA	TRBV11-3	TRBJ2-1	NA
CASISTSGGATGQYF	TGTGCCAGCATTTCGACTAGCGGGGGTGCGACGGGGCAGTATTTT	TRBD2	TRBV2	TRBJ2-3	NA
CASSQAPSGSTDTQYF	TGTGCCAGCAGCCAAGCGCCTAGCGGCAGCACAGATACGCAGTATTTT	TRBD2	TRBV3-1/TRBV3-2	TRBJ2-3	NA
CASSGLKPTNEKLFF	TGTGCCAGCAGTGGGTTGAAACCAACTAATGAAAAACTGTTTTTT	NA	TRBV2	TRBJ1-4	NA
CASSATGLVGANVLTF	TGTGCCAGCAGCGCGACGGGCCTTGTTGGGGCCAACGTCCTGACTTTC	NA	TRBV7-6	TRBJ2-6	NA
CASSQDYGSNYGYTF	TGTGCCAGCAGCCAAGATTATGGTTCTAACTATGGCTACACCTTC	NA	TRBV14	TRBJ1-2	NA
CASSRAGTDNTEAFF	TGCGCCAGCAGCCGTGCCGGGACTGATAACACTGAAGCTTTCTTT	NA	TRBV5-1	TRBJ1-1	NA
CASTFLSGPKGNQPQHF	TGTGCCAGTACCTTTTTATCGGGCCCAAAAGGAAATCAGCCCCAGCATTTT	NA	TRBV19	TRBJ1-5	few
CASSQADGNYGYTF	TGTGCCAGCAGCCAAGCAGACGGAAACTATGGCTACACCTTC	NA	TRBV4-2	TRBJ1-2	NA
CSASQGLATQPQHF	TGCAGTGCAAGTCAGGGCCTCGCCACTCAGCCCCAGCATTTT	NA	TRBV20-1	TRBJ1-5	NA
CASSLPEGGWDSGNTIYF	TGTGCCAGCAGTTTACCGGAGGGAGGGTGGGACTCTGGAAACACCATATATTTT	NA	TRBV28	TRBJ1-3	NA
CASSTSGTSYEQYF	TGTGCCAGCAGCACGTCCGGGACTTCATACGAGCAGTACTTC	NA	TRBV7-6	TRBJ2-7	NA
CASSGVTSGGFNEQFF	TGTGCCAGCAGTGGTGTGACTAGCGGGGGGTTCAATGAGCAGTTCTTC	TRBD2	TRBV6-1	TRBJ2-1	NA
CASSQVRLTRGYTF	TGTGCCAGCAGCCAAGTTCGGCTCACCAGGGGCTACACCTTC	NA	TRBV14	TRBJ1-2	NA
CASSEAAYSNQPQHF	TGTGCCAGCAGTGAGGCAGCGTATAGCAATCAGCCCCAGCATTTT	NA	TRBV2	TRBJ1-5	NA